This is a list of T cell receptor beta chains from one sample in a study of response to subunit inactivated influenza vaccine. From the RT-PCR reads, TCRdb called clonotypes with MiXCR, one entry per CDR3 protein. The sample has about 700,000 distinct CDR3 sequences; approximately 15% are singletons. The sample in question was PBMCs from blood, obtained 14 days before vaccination. The source is a man in his fifties who received an inactivated influenza vaccine. Each CDR3 is given with its conserved first and last residue. A D gene is named only where the DNA matches it firmly. Expanded clones are given a class, and other clones once, few, many or no size at all.

TRBJ2-5,TRBV6-5,NA,few,CASSYWRLQETQYF,TGTGCCAGCAGTTATTGGCGGCTCCAAGAGACCCAGTACTTC
TRBJ2-3,TRBV7-2,NA,many,CASGFTDTQYF,TGTGCCAGCGGTTTCACAGATACGCAGTATTTT
TRBJ2-1,TRBV3-1,NA,many,CASSQAYNEQFF,TGCGCCAGCAGCCAAGCATACAATGAGCAGTTCTTC
TRBJ2-5,TRBV11-2,NA,NA,CASSLEHEQLQETQYF,TGTGCCAGCAGCTTAGAGCACGAGCAGTTGCAAGAGACCCAGTACTTC
TRBJ2-6,TRBV5-1,NA,few,CASSLAPASSGANVLTF,TGCGCCAGCAGCTTGGCACCCGCCTCTTCTGGGGCCAACGTCCTGACTTTC
TRBJ2-7,TRBV6-2/TRBV6-3,NA,few,CASTKQQGFYEQYF,TGTGCCAGCACCAAGCAACAGGGATTTTACGAGCAGTACTTC
TRBJ2-1,TRBV28,TRBD2,few,CASSLPYSGRTPYNEQFF,TGTGCCAGCAGTTTACCCTATAGCGGGAGAACACCCTACAATGAGCAGTTCTTC
TRBJ2-3,TRBV7-3,NA,few,CASSLFIADTQYF,TGTGCCAGCAGCTTATTTATTGCAGATACGCAGTATTTT
TRBJ2-7,TRBV12-3/TRBV12-4,NA,few,CASRGLGSSSYEQYF,TGTGCCAGCAGAGGGCTCGGATCCTCCTCCTACGAGCAGTACTTC
TRBJ1-3,TRBV27,NA,few,CASSLSARSSGNTIYF,TGTGCCAGCAGTTTATCAGCCCGGAGCTCTGGAAACACCATATATTTT
TRBJ2-7,TRBV4-1,NA,NA,CASSQSRDTAYEQYF,TGCGCCAGCAGCCAATCCCGGGACACAGCCTACGAGCAGTACTTC
TRBJ1-1,TRBV30,NA,NA,CAWKVVRGATEAFF,TGTGCCTGGAAGGTCGTTAGGGGAGCAACTGAAGCTTTCTTT
TRBJ1-3,TRBV7-2,NA,NA,CASSKKSSGNTIYF,TGTGCCAGCAGCAAGAAGAGCTCTGGAAACACCATATATTTT
TRBJ2-1,TRBV4-2,NA,few,CASSQERVSGWPFF,TGTGCCAGCAGCCAAGAACGGGTATCAGGGTGGCCGTTCTTC
TRBJ1-4,TRBV19,NA,many,CASRRQGREKLFF,TGTGCCAGTCGACGTCAGGGAAGGGAAAAACTGTTTTTT
TRBJ1-6,TRBV4-1,NA,NA,CASSQDVAGLRSPLHF,TGCGCCAGCAGCCAAGATGTTGCGGGGCTGAGGTCACCCCTCCACTTT
TRBJ2-1,TRBV3-1,NA,many,CASSQDAGRYNEQFF,TGTGCCAGCAGCCAAGACGCGGGTCGCTACAATGAGCAGTTCTTC
TRBJ1-1,TRBV20-1,TRBD1,NA,CSAQKGGGGTEAFF,TGCAGTGCGCAAAAAGGGGGCGGAGGGACTGAAGCTTTCTTT
TRBJ1-5,TRBV9,NA,NA,CASSENSNQPQHF,TGTGCCAGCAGCGAGAACAGCAATCAGCCCCAGCATTTT
TRBJ1-5,TRBV3-1,NA,many,CASSQEGAAGQPQHF,TGTGCCAGCAGCCAAGAAGGGGCGGCTGGACAGCCCCAGCATTTT
TRBJ2-4,TRBV19,NA,few,CASKKDRKNIQYF,TGTGCCAGCAAGAAAGACAGAAAAAACATTCAGTACTTC
TRBJ2-3,TRBV23-1,TRBD2,few,CASSQSETSGRKPSTDTQYF,TGCGCCAGCAGTCAATCGGAGACTAGCGGGAGGAAACCTAGCACAGATACGCAGTATTTT
TRBJ2-2,TRBV7-8,NA,many,CASSFYKVELFF,TGTGCCAGCAGCTTCTATAAGGTGGAGCTGTTTTTT
TRBJ2-2,TRBV9,NA,few,CASSVGSGGELFF,TGTGCCAGCAGCGTAGGGTCCGGGGGGGAGCTGTTTTTT
TRBJ2-1,TRBV4-3,NA,NA,CASSQEYQPGFMEQFF,TGCGCCAGCAGCCAAGAGTATCAGCCAGGGTTTATGGAGCAGTTCTTC
TRBJ2-1,TRBV5-1,NA,many,CASSLDPSRAEQFF,TGCGCCAGCAGCTTGGACCCCTCCCGGGCTGAGCAGTTCTTC
TRBJ2-3,TRBV4-1,NA,NA,CASSQDSKEDTQYF,TGCGCCAGCAGCCAAGACTCCAAGGAAGATACGCAGTATTTT
TRBJ1-3,TRBV9,NA,NA,CASSVGYSLGNTIYF,TGTGCCAGCAGCGTTGGATACTCCCTTGGAAACACCATATATTTT
TRBJ1-3,TRBV7-9,NA,few,CASSGIRYSGNTIYF,TGTGCCAGCAGCGGAATACGGTATTCTGGAAACACCATATATTTT
TRBJ1-1,TRBV5-1,NA,NA,CASSLDVNPEAFF,TGCGCCAGCAGTCTCGACGTGAACCCTGAAGCTTTCTTT
TRBJ1-1,TRBV4-2,NA,few,CASSQDSWTEAFF,TGTGCCAGCAGCCAAGACAGTTGGACTGAAGCTTTCTTT
TRBJ2-1,TRBV28,NA,NA,CASSLDSERPLPYNEQFF,TGTGCCAGCAGTTTAGATAGCGAGAGGCCTCTACCCTACAATGAGCAGTTCTTC
TRBJ1-5,TRBV12-3/TRBV12-4,TRBD1,many,CASSSGTANQPQHF,TGTGCCAGCAGTTCGGGGACAGCCAATCAGCCCCAGCATTTT
TRBJ2-3,TRBV20-1,NA,many,CSASPAMSEDTQYF,TGCAGTGCTAGTCCAGCGATGTCGGAAGATACGCAGTATTTT
TRBJ2-7,TRBV3-1,TRBD2,few,CASSRASGSYEQYF,TGTGCCAGCAGCCGGGCTAGCGGCTCCTACGAGCAGTACTTC
TRBJ2-7,TRBV12-3/TRBV12-4,NA,NA,CASRREFGTMEQYF,TGTGCCAGCAGAAGAGAGTTCGGTACGATGGAGCAGTACTTC
TRBJ2-3,TRBV20-1,TRBD1,NA,CSVQGATDTQYF,TGCAGTGTTCAGGGGGCAACAGATACGCAGTATTTT
TRBJ2-3,TRBV5-1,NA,few,CASSNPSSKGTDTQYF,TGCGCCAGCAGTAATCCATCCAGTAAGGGCACAGATACGCAGTATTTT
TRBJ2-1,TRBV4-1,NA,NA,CASSQGRGQSSSYNEQFF,TGCGCCAGCAGCCAGGGGAGGGGACAGTCTAGCTCCTACAATGAGCAGTTCTTC
TRBJ1-6,TRBV12-3/TRBV12-4,NA,NA,CASSFPPNSPLHF,TGTGCCAGCAGTTTCCCCCCCAATTCACCCCTCCACTTT
TRBJ2-1,TRBV20-1,TRBD2,few,CSASLLAGAPSYNEQFF,TGCAGTGCTAGTCTGCTAGCGGGAGCCCCCTCCTACAATGAGCAGTTCTTC
TRBJ2-7,TRBV11-2,TRBD1,NA,CASSSPGTGLYEQYF,TGTGCCAGCAGCTCTCCCGGGACAGGGTTATACGAGCAGTACTTC
TRBJ2-3,TRBV7-2,NA,NA,CASSLGWEDTQYF,TGTGCCAGCAGCTTAGGGTGGGAAGATACGCAGTATTTT
TRBJ2-2,TRBV9,TRBD1,many,CASSPHYRGLGELFF,TGTGCCAGCAGCCCCCACTACAGGGGGCTGGGGGAGCTGTTTTTT
TRBJ2-5,TRBV20-1,NA,few,CSASMASQETQYF,TGCAGTGCTAGTATGGCGTCTCAAGAGACCCAGTACTTC
TRBJ2-1,TRBV5-1,TRBD1,NA,CASSGTGPYNEQFF,TGCGCCAGCTCGGGGACAGGGCCTTACAATGAGCAGTTCTTC
TRBJ1-1,TRBV30,NA,NA,CAWILGGSEAFF,TGTGCCTGGATTCTCGGAGGCAGTGAAGCTTTCTTT
TRBJ2-2,TRBV27,NA,many,CASSLGWKAGELFF,TGTGCCAGCAGTTTAGGGTGGAAGGCCGGGGAGCTGTTTTTT
TRBJ1-2,TRBV9,NA,NA,CASSVAERDGYTF,TGTGCCAGCAGCGTGGCCGAACGAGATGGCTACACCTTC
TRBJ2-6,TRBV5-1,TRBD1,few,CASSRKAQGDGANVLTF,TGCGCCAGCAGCCGAAAAGCACAGGGGGATGGGGCCAACGTCCTGACTTTC
TRBJ2-7,TRBV20-1,NA,NA,CSAPRRGHTYEQYF,TGCAGTGCTCCCAGACGGGGGCACACCTACGAGCAGTACTTC
TRBJ2-1,TRBV15,NA,NA,CATSTRDFDNEQFF,TGTGCCACCAGCACCCGGGACTTCGACAATGAGCAGTTCTTC
TRBJ2-3,TRBV6-1,NA,few,CASSESEDTQYF,TGTGCCAGCAGTGAAAGTGAAGATACGCAGTATTTT
TRBJ1-4,TRBV30,TRBD1,NA,CAWSSLGTGEKLFF,TGTGCCTGGAGTAGTCTTGGGACAGGAGAAAAACTGTTTTTT
TRBJ1-5,TRBV20-1,TRBD1,NA,CSATGQVDQPQHF,TGCAGTGCCACCGGACAGGTGGATCAGCCCCAGCATTTT
TRBJ2-7,TRBV11-2,NA,few,CASSLPRGRATYEQYF,TGTGCCAGCAGCCTACCTCGGGGCAGGGCCACCTACGAGCAGTACTTC
TRBJ2-5,TRBV4-2,NA,NA,CASSQEFGRASQETQYF,TGTGCCAGCAGCCAAGAATTCGGACGGGCCTCCCAAGAGACCCAGTACTTC